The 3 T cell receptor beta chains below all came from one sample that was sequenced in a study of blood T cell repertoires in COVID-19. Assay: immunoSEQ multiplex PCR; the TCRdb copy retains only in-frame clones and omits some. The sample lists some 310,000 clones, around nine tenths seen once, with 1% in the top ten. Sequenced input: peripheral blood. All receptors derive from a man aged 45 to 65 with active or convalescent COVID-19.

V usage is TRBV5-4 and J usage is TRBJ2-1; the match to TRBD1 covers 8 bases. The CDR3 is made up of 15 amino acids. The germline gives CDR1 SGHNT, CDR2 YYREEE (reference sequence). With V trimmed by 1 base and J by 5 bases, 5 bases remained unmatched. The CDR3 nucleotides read TGTGCCAGCAGCTTGCGAGGACAGGGAAACAATGAGCAGTTCTTC. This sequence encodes CASSLRGQGNNEQFF.

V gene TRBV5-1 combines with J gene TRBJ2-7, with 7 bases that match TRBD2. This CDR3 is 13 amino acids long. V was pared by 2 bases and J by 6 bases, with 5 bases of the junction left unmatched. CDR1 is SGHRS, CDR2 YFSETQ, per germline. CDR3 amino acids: CASSFSGEGEQYF. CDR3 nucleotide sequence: TGCGCCAGCAGCTTTTCCGGGGAGGGCGAGCAGTACTTC. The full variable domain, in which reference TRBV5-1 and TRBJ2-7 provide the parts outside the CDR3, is KAGVTQTPRYLIKTRGQQVTLSCSPISGHRSVSWYQQTPGQGLQFLFEYFSETQRNKGNFPGRFSGRQFSNSRSEMNVSTLELGDSALYLCASSFSGEGEQYFGPGTRLTVT.

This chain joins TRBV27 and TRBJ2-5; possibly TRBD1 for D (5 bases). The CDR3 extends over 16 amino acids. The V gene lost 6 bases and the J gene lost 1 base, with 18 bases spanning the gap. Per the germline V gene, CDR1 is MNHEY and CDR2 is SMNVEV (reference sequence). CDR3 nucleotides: TGTGCCAGCAGCTCCTTTAAAAGGGGATTCCAAGAGACCCAGTACTTC. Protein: CASSSFKRGFQETQYF.